Sequencing of this T cell receptor (beta chain) was carried out in a study of identical twins. TCRdb fed the 5' RACE reads into MiXCR, producing one record per CDR3 protein. The data hold roughly 470,000 distinct CDR3 sequences, with roughly an eighth observed a single time. V gave up 2 bases and J gave up 10 bases, with 9 bases separating them. CDR1 and CDR2 (germline): MDHEN, SYDVKM. The CDR3 is 13 residues long. There are a few counts of this clonotype. The same sample was also studied in work on yellow fever vaccine responses in identical twins.

The receptor comes from a young woman in good health. The sequenced material came from CD4+ T cells sorted from blood. The chain employs TRBV28 and TRBJ1-6; unclear D gene. This CDR3 reads CASSLRGKSPLHF. In nucleotides, the CDR3 is TGTGCCAGCAGTTTACGGGGAAAGTCACCCCTCCACTTT.